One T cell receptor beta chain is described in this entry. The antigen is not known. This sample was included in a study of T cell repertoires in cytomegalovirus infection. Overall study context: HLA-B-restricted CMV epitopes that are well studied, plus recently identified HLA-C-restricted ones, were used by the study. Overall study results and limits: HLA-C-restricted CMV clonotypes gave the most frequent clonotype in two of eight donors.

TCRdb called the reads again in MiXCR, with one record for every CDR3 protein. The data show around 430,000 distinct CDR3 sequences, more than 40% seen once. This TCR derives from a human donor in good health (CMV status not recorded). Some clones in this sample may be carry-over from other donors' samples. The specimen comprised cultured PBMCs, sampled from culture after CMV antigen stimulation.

The CDR3 reads CASSLEAGGAANEQFF. The CDR3 DNA reads as TGTGCCAGCAGTTTAGAGGCGGGGGGGGCGGCTAATGAGCAGTTCTTC. This chain connects TRBV27 to TRBJ2-1; 9 bases are shared with TRBD2. This CDR3 has 16 amino acids. The V gene's germline CDR1 is MNHEY and CDR2 SMNVEV (reference sequence). Trimming removed 2 bases from V and 7 bases from J; junction bases left unmatched: 9.